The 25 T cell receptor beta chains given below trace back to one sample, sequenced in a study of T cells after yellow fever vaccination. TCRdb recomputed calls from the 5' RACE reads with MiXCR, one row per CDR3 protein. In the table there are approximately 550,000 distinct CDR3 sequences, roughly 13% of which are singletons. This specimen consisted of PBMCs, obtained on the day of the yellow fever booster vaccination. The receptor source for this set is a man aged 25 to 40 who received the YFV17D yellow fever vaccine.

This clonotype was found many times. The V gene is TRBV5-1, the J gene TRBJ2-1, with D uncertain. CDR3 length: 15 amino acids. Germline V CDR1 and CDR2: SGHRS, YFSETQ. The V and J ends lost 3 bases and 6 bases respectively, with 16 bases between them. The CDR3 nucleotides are TGCGCCAGCAGCTCTGACTGGGTTGTGACCAATGAGCAGTTCTTC. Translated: CASSSDWVVTNEQFF. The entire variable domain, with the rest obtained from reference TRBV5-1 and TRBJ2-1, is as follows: KAGVTQTPRYLIKTRGQQVTLSCSPISGHRSVSWYQQTPGQGLQFLFEYFSETQRNKGNFPGRFSGRQFSNSRSEMNVSTLELGDSALYLCASSSDWVVTNEQFFGPGTRLTVL.

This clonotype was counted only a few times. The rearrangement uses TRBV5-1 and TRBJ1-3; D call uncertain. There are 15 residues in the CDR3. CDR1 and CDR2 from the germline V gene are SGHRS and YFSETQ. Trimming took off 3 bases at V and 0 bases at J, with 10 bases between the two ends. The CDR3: CASSSYSGSGNTIYF. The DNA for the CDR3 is TGCGCCAGCAGCTCCTACAGTGGCTCTGGAAACACCATATATTTT.

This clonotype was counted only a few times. For the CDR3, the DNA is TGTGCCTGGAGCCGAGTCGCCTACGAGCAGTACTTC. Translating it yields CAWSRVAYEQYF. J is TRBJ2-7 and V is TRBV30, with D uncertain. Trimming stripped 3 bases from V and 2 bases from J, with 8 bases between. The CDR3 totals 12 residues. Germline CDR1 GTSNPN, CDR2 SVGIG (reference sequence).

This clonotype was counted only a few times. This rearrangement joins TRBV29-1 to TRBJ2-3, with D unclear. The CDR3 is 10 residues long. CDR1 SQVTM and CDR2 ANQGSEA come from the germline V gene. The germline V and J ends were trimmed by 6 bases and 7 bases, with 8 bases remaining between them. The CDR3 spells CSVLENTQYF. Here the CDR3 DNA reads TGCAGCGTCCTCGAGAATACGCAGTATTTT.

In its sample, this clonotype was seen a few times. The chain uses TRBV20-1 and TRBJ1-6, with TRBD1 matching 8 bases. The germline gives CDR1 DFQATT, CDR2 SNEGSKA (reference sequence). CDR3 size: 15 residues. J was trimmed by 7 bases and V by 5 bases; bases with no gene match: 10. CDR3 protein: CSAPQIGQGNSPLHF. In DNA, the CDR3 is TGCAGTGCTCCTCAAATAGGACAGGGCAATTCACCCCTCCACTTT.

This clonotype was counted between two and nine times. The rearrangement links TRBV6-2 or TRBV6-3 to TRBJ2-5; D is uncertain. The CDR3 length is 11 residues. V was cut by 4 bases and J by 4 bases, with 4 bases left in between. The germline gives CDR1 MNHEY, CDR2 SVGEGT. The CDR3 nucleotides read TGTGCCAGCAGTTGGACAGAGACCCAGTACTTC. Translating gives CASSWTETQYF.

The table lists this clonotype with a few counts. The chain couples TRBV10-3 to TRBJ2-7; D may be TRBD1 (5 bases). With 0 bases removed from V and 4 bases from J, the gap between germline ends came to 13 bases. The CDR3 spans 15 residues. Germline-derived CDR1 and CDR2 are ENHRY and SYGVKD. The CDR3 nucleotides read TGTGCCATCAGTGAGTCGAGAAGGGGCAGTTACGAGCAGTACTTC. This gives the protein CAISESRRGSYEQYF.

CDR3 in amino acids: CSVEDGTSAYGQFF. The CDR3 coding sequence is TGCAGCGTTGAGGACGGGACTAGCGCTTACGGGCAGTTCTTC. This chain connects TRBV29-1 to TRBJ2-1; the match to TRBD2 covers 10 bases. The germline V gene has CDR1 SQVTM and CDR2 ANQGSEA. There are 14 residues in the CDR3. V shed 3 bases and J 12 bases; nucleotides not matched to a gene: 11.

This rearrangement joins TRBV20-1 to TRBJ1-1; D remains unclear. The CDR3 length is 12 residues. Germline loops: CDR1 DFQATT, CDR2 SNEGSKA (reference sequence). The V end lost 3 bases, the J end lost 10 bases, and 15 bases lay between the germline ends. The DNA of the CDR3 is TGCAGTGCTAGCCAGACGTGGGATCGAGCTTTCTTT. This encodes CSASQTWDRAFF.

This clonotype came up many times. This CDR3 is CASSSTGTKNIQYF. The CDR3 bases are TGTGCCAGCAGCTCGACAGGGACCAAAAACATTCAGTACTTC. This sequence joins TRBV7-9 and TRBJ2-4, with 7 nucleotides matching TRBD1. The CDR3 sequence is 14 residues long. The germline V gene has CDR1 SEHNR and CDR2 FQNEAQ (reference sequence). Trimming at V came to 4 bases and at J to 2 bases, leaving 2 bases not matched to a gene.

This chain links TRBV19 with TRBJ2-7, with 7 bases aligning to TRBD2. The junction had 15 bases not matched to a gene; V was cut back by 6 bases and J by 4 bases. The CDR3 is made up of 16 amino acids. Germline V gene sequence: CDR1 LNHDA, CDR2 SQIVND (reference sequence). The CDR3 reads CASSRGLVGYFYEQYF. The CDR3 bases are TGTGCCAGTAGCCGCGGACTAGTGGGGTATTTTTACGAGCAGTACTTC.

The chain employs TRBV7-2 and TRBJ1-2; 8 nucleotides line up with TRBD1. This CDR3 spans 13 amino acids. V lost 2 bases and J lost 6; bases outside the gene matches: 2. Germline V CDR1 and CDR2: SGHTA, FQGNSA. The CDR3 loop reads CASSLQGANGYTF. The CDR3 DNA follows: TGTGCCAGCAGCTTACAGGGGGCGAATGGCTACACCTTC. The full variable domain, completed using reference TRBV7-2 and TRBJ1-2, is GAGVSQSPSNKVTEKGKDVELRCDPISGHTALYWYRQSLGQGLEFLIYFQGNSAPDKSGLPSDRFSAERTGGSVSTLTIQRTQQEDSAVYLCASSLQGANGYTFGSGTRLTVV.

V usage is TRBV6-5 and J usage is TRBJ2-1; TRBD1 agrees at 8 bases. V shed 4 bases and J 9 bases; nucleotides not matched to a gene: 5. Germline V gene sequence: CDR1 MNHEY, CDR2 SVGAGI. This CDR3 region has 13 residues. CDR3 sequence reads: CASSLRTGSEQFF. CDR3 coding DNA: TGTGCCAGCAGTTTGCGGACAGGGTCTGAGCAGTTCTTC.

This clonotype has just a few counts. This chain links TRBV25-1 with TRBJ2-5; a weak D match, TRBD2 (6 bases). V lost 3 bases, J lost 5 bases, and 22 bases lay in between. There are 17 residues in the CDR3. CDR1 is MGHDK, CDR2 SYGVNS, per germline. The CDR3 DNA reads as TGTGCCAGCAGTGATCCTCTTAGGGACTTATTCGCCGAGACCCAGTACTTC. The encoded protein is CASSDPLRDLFAETQYF.

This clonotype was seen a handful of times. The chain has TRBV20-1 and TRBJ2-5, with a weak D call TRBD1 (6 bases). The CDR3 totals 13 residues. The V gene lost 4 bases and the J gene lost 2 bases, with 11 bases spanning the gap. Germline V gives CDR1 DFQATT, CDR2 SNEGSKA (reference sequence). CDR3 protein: CSAIRTEQETQYF. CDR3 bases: TGCAGTGCTATACGGACAGAACAAGAGACCCAGTACTTC.

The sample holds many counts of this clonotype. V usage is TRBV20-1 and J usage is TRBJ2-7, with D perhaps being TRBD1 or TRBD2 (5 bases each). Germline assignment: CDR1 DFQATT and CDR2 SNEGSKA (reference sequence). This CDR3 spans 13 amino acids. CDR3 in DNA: TGCAGCGCTCGGGACCCCCTCTCCTACGAGCAGTACTTC. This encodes CSARDPLSYEQYF.

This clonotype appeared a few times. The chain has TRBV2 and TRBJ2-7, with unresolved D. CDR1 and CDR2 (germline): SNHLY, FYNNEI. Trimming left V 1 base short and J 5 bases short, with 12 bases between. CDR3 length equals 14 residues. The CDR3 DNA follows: TGTGCCAGCAGTGAAGGGCCCATAAGGCACGAGCAGTACTTC. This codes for CASSEGPIRHEQYF.

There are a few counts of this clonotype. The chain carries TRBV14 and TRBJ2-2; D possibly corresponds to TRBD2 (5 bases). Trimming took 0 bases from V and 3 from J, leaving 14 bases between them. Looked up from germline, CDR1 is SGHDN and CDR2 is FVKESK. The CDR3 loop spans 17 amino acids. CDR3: CASSQDWMGVYTGELFF. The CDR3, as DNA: TGTGCCAGCAGCCAAGATTGGATGGGAGTGTACACCGGGGAGCTGTTTTTT.

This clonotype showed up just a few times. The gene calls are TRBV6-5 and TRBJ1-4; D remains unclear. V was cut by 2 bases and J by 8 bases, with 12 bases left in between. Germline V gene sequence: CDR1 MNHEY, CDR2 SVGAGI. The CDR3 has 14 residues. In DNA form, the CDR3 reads TGTGCCAGCAGTTACATCGGGCTTCGGGAAAAACTGTTTTTT. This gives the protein CASSYIGLREKLFF.

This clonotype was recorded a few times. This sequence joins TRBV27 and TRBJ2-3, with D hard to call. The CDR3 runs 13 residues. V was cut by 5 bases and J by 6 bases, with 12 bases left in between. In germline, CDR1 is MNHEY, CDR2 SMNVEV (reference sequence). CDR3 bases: TGTGCCAGCAGTCCCAATAGGGCGGATACGCAGTATTTT. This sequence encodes CASSPNRADTQYF.

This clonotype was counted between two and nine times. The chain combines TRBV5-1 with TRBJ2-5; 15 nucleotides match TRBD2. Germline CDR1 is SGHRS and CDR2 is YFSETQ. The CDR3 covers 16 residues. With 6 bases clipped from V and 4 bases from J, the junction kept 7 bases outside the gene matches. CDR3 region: CASNPGTSGRSETQYF. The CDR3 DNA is TGCGCCAGCAACCCCGGGACTAGCGGGAGGTCAGAGACCCAGTACTTC. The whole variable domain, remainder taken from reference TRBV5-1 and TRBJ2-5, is KAGVTQTPRYLIKTRGQQVTLSCSPISGHRSVSWYQQTPGQGLQFLFEYFSETQRNKGNFPGRFSGRQFSNSRSEMNVSTLELGDSALYLCASNPGTSGRSETQYFGPGTRLLVL.

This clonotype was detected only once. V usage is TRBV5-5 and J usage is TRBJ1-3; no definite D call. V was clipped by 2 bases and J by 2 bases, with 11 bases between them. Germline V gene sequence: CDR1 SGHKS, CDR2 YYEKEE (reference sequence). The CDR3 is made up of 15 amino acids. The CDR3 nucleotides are TGTGCCAGCAGCTTTTCGGGGTTCGCTGGAAACACCATATATTTT. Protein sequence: CASSFSGFAGNTIYF. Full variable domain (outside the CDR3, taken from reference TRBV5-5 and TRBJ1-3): DAGVTQSPTHLIKTRGQQVTLRCSPISGHKSVSWYQQVLGQGPQFIFQYYEKEERGRGNFPDRFSARQFPNYSSELNVNALLLGDSALYLCASSFSGFAGNTIYFGEGSWLTVV.

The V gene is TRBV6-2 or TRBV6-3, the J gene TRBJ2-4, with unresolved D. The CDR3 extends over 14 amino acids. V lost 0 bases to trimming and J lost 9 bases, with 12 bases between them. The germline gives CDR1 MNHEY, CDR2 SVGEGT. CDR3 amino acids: CASSYSITSSIQYF. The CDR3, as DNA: TGTGCCAGCAGTTACTCGATCACGAGCAGCATTCAGTACTTC.

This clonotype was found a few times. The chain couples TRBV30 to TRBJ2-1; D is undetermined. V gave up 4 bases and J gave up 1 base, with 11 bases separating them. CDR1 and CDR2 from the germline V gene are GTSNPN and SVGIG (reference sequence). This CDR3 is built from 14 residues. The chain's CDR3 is CAWMRLASYNEQFF. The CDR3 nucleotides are TGTGCCTGGATGAGGTTGGCGTCCTACAATGAGCAGTTCTTC.

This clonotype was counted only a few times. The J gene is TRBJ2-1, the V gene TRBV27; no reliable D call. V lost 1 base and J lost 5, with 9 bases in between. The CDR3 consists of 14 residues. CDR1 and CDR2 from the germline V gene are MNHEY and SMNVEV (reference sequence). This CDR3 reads CASSLLGSNNEQFF. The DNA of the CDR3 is TGTGCCAGCAGTTTATTAGGGTCAAACAATGAGCAGTTCTTC.